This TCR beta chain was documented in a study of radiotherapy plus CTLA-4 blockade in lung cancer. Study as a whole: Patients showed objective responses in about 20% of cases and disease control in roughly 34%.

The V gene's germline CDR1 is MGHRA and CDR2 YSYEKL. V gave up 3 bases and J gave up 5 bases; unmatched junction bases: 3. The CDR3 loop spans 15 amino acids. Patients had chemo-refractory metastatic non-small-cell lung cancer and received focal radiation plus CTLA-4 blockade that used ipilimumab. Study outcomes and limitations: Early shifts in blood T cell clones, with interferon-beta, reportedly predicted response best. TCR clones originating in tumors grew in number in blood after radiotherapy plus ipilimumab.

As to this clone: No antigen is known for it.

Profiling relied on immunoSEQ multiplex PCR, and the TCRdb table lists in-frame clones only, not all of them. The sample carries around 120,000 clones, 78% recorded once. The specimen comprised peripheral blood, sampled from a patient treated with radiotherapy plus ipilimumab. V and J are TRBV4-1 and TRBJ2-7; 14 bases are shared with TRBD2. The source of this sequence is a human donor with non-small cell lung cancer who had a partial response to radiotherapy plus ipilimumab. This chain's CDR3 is CASSQLGLAGDEQYF. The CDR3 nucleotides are TGCGCCAGCAGCCAGCTGGGACTAGCGGGAGACGAGCAGTACTTC.